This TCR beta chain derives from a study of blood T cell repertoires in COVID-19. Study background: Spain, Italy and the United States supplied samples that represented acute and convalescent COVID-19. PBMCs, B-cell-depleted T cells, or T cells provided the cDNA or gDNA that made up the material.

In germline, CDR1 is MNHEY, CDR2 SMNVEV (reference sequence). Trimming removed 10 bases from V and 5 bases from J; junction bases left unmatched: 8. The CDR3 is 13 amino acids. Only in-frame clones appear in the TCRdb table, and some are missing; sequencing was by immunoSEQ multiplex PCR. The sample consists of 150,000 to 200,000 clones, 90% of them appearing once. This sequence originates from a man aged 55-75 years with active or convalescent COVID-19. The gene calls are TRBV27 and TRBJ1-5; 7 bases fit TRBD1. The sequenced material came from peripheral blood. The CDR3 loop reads CAIMDRPDQPQHF. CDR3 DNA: TGTGCCATCATGGACAGGCCTGATCAGCCCCAGCATTTT.